This is a list of T cell receptor beta chains from one sample in a study of T cell changes during pregnancy in multiple sclerosis. Data came from immunoSEQ multiplex PCR; TCRdb stores just in-frame clones and leaves some out. The sample yields about 89,000 clones, around 94% seen once. This sample comprised peripheral blood, obtained in the third trimester of pregnancy. The receptors shown here come from a female donor with multiple sclerosis, enrolled in a pregnancy study. CDR3s include the opening cysteine and the closing phenylalanine or tryptophan. The order of the fields is clone size, V gene, J gene, D gene, CDR3 DNA, CDR3 protein. The D gene is left open where the match is weak. The size field is filled for only some rows; it gives once, few, many or a size class.

.	TRBV4-2	TRBJ2-3	.	TGTGCCAGCAGTGGGCATATTAACAGGGATACGCAGTATTTT	CASSGHINRDTQYF
.	TRBV27	TRBJ1-1	TRBD1	TGTGCCAGCAGTTTCTCCCGGACAGGGGGAAACACTGAAGCTTTCTTT	CASSFSRTGGNTEAFF
once	TRBV20-1	TRBJ1-2	.	TGCAGTGCTAGAAGTGGGGCTTTCTTC	CSARSGAFF
.	TRBV25-1	TRBJ1-4	TRBD1	TGTGCCAGCAGTGATCCGACAGGGGTTAATGAAAAACTGTTTTTT	CASSDPTGVNEKLFF
.	TRBV7-2	TRBJ2-1	.	TGTGCCAGCAGCAAGGGAGGTTGGAATGAGCAGTTCTTC	CASSKGGWNEQFF
.	TRBV7-9	TRBJ1-4	.	TGTGCCAGCAGTCCAGAAGGGGTTTCAAGGGAAAAACTGTTTTTT	CASSPEGVSREKLFF
few	TRBV6-1	TRBJ2-3	.	TGTGCCAGCAGTGGTCCCTGGAGGTTCACAGATACGCAGTATTTT	CASSGPWRFTDTQYF
.	TRBV15	TRBJ2-5	TRBD2	TGTGCCACCAGCTCCCGGACTAGCGGGAGACGGGGCCGGGAGACCCAGTACTTC	CATSSRTSGRRGRETQYF
.	TRBV19	TRBJ1-5	.	TGTGCCAGCCAAGTGGGGGGTTATCAGCCCCAGCATTTT	CASQVGGYQPQHF
.	TRBV13	TRBJ2-1	TRBD2	TGTGCCAGCATTAGGTCACTAGCGGGACGCAATGAGCAGTTCTTC	CASIRSLAGRNEQFF
.	TRBV5-1	TRBJ1-1	.	TGCGCCAGCAGCTTGGGAGACCACCGGGGGACTGAAGCTTTCTTT	CASSLGDHRGTEAFF
.	TRBV5-4	TRBJ1-1	.	TGTGCCAGCAGCTCACCCCCTGGACATGAAGCTTTCTTT	CASSSPPGHEAFF
.	TRBV29-1	TRBJ2-5	TRBD1	TGCAGCGTTGAGCCCTGGGACAGGGGGACCCAGTACTTC	CSVEPWDRGTQYF
.	TRBV6-1	TRBJ1-5	.	TGTGCCAGCGACAGATACAATCAGCCCCAGCATTTT	CASDRYNQPQHF
.	TRBV28	TRBJ1-2	.	TGTGCCAGCAGTCCATCCGAGAGGGCCCACCCGGCGGACGGCTACACCTTC	CASSPSERAHPADGYTF
.	TRBV5-4	TRBJ2-2	.	TGTGCCAGCAGCCGGGCGGGACTGATGATCACCGGGGAGCTGTTTTTT	CASSRAGLMITGELFF
.	TRBV4-1	TRBJ2-4	.	TGCGCCAGCAGCCAAGACGACAGGGAGGAAAACATTCAGTACTTC	CASSQDDREENIQYF
.	TRBV4-1	TRBJ2-1	TRBD1	TGCGCCAGCAGCCAGGGACAGGGGTATGAGCAGTTCTTC	CASSQGQGYEQFF
.	TRBV9	TRBJ2-5	.	TGTGCCAGCAGCGTAGCTTATGAGACCCAGTACTTC	CASSVAYETQYF
.	TRBV5-4	TRBJ2-5	.	TGTGCCAGCAGCTTTGAAGCGAACCAAGAGACCCAGTACTTC	CASSFEANQETQYF
.	TRBV5-1	TRBJ2-7	.	TGCGCCAGCAGCCTGGAGGGGATGAGCTCCTACGAGCAGTACTTC	CASSLEGMSSYEQYF
.	TRBV4-3	TRBJ2-3	.	TGCGCCAGCAGCCAAGATGAGCTAGTAGATACGCAGTATTTT	CASSQDELVDTQYF